Below, 7 T cell receptor beta chains from the same sample are listed, as sequenced in a study of identifying expanded T cells in peripheral blood. Generated by immunoSEQ multiplex PCR, the TCRdb table keeps only in-frame clones and is missing some. Of tens of thousands of clones detected, 70% to 90% appear once; the ten largest clones hold around 2.7%. The sequencing input was blood. These receptors all come from a person between 18 and 69 years old in good health.

The chain uses TRBV5-4 and TRBJ2-7; D may match TRBD1 or TRBD2 (5 bases each). The germline V gene encodes CDR1 SGHNT and CDR2 YYREEE (reference sequence). V dropped 0 bases and J dropped 2 bases, with 12 bases sitting between them. The length of the CDR3 is 15 residues. The CDR3 coding sequence is TGTGCCAGCAGCTTGGAGGGACCGCGGGCCTACGAGCAGTACTTC. Protein sequence: CASSLEGPRAYEQYF.

This chain uses TRBV4-3 with TRBJ1-2; D gene ambiguous. The V gene's germline CDR1 is LGHNA and CDR2 YSLEER. Trimming shortened V by 0 bases and J by 7 bases, and 6 bases separated the two germline ends. CDR3 length equals 12 residues. The CDR3: CASSQDRGGYTF. Here the CDR3 DNA reads TGCGCCAGCAGCCAAGATCGAGGTGGCTACACCTTC.

The V gene is TRBV19, the J gene TRBJ1-4, with TRBD1 matching over 11 bases. This CDR3 is built from 16 residues. The germline V gene has CDR1 LNHDA and CDR2 SQIVND (reference sequence). Trimming cost V 6 bases and J 3 bases; bases outside gene matches: 6. The CDR3 sequence is CASSTGTGGANEKLFF. CDR3 bases: TGTGCCAGTAGCACCGGGACAGGGGGAGCTAATGAAAAACTGTTTTTT.

CDR3 loop: CASSYDQRDGYTF. In DNA form, the CDR3 reads TGTGCCAGCAGCTACGACCAGAGGGACGGCTACACCTTC. The chain has TRBV4-2 and TRBJ1-2; possibly TRBD1 for D (5 bases). CDR1 LGHNA and CDR2 YNFKEQ come from the germline V gene. V dropped 5 bases and J dropped 8 bases, with 15 bases sitting between them. The CDR3 extends over 13 amino acids.

V gene TRBV11-2 combines with J gene TRBJ1-3, with D unclear. Germline-derived CDR1 and CDR2 are SGHAT and FQNNGV. The CDR3 has 15 residues. Trimming removed 5 bases from V and 0 bases from J, with 11 bases in between. The CDR3 reads CASSPILNSGNTIYF. CDR3 in DNA: TGTGCCAGCAGCCCGATCCTCAACTCTGGAAACACCATATATTTT. Filled out from reference TRBV11-2 and TRBJ1-3, the complete variable domain reads EAGVAQSPRYKIIEKRQSVAFWCNPISGHATLYWYQQILGQGPKLLIQFQNNGVVDDSQLPKDRFSAERLKGVDSTLKIQPAKLEDSAVYLCASSPILNSGNTIYFGEGSWLTVV.

This clone was found once. The chain has TRBV7-6 and TRBJ1-1; TRBD1 aligns across 7 bases. The V gene's germline CDR1 is SGHVS and CDR2 FNYEAQ. There are 13 residues in the CDR3. The V segment lost 6 bases and the J segment 3 bases; nucleotides outside the gene matches: 4. CDR3 sequence reads: CASRRGPYTEAFF. The CDR3 nucleotides are TGTGCCAGCAGGAGGGGGCCGTACACTGAAGCTTTCTTT.

V usage is TRBV6-1 and J usage is TRBJ1-2; possible D gene TRBD1, 5 bases. Germline V lookup: CDR1 MNHNS, CDR2 SASEGT. This CDR3 contains 12 residues. The V gene lost 4 bases and the J gene lost 4 bases, with 7 bases spanning the gap. The CDR3 region has the DNA TGTGCCAGCAGTGCGGACACCTATGGCTACACCTTC. It specifies CASSADTYGYTF.